Below are 32 T cell receptor delta chains sequenced from a single sample in a study of Vδ1+ human thymocytes. Points from the study as a whole: Thymic TRG and TRD repertoires appeared highly polyclonal.

Which antigens these TCRs recognize remains unknown. The template was reverse-transcribed extracted RNA. The CDR3 regions were amplified by multiplex PCR from V-gene primers to a constant-region primer. TCRdb reanalysed the multiplex PCR reads via CATT. The sample holds 20,000 to 25,000 delta-chain clones, 6.5% to 10% seen once. Sequences were obtained from Vdelta1+ gamma-delta thymocytes from the thymus. Subset given: FACS-sorted CD3+ TCRalphabeta- TCRVdelta1+ TCRVdelta2- thymocytes. The receptors derive from a child younger than two who had congenital heart surgery.

This clone was observed a few times. The chain carries TRDV1 and TRDJ1, with 9 bases identical to TRDD3. Germline lookup yields CDR1 TSWWSYY and CDR2 QGS. CDR3 length equals 18 residues. Trimming cost V 0 bases and J 3 bases; bases outside gene matches: 11. This CDR3 is CALGELNRTGGRPDKLIF. DNA for the CDR3: TGTGCTCTTGGGGAACTCAACCGTACTGGGGGAAGGCCCGATAAACTCATCTTT.

This clone was seen only a few times. This chain joins TRDV1 and TRDJ1; 10 bases align to TRDD3. The CDR3 contains 18 residues. Germline-derived CDR1 and CDR2 are TSWWSYY and QGS. The junction had 7 bases not matched to a gene; V was cut back by 0 bases and J by 0 bases. Here the CDR3 reads CALGELGNWGMDTDKLIF. The CDR3, as DNA: TGTGCTCTTGGGGAACTGGGGAACTGGGGGATGGACACCGATAAACTCATCTTT.

The rearrangement joins TRDV1 to TRDJ1; 10 bases map to TRDD3. With V trimmed by 4 bases and J by 3 bases, 17 bases remained unmatched. The CDR3 sequence is 19 residues long. Germline-derived CDR1 and CDR2 are TSWWSYY and QGS. The CDR3 loop is CALGVNSLHPGDTSDKLIF. The CDR3 bases are TGTGCTCTTGGGGTAAATTCCCTACACCCGGGGGATACGTCCGATAAACTCATCTTT.

This clone was observed a few times. The chain joins TRAV29/DV5 to TRDJ1; perhaps TRDD3 as D (6 bases). Per the germline V gene, CDR1 is NSMFDY and CDR2 is ISSIKDK. Trimming stripped 0 bases from V and 2 bases from J, with 35 bases between. The CDR3 runs 22 residues. This CDR3 reads CAASVGGRLGSIYSKITDKLIF. Here the CDR3 DNA reads TGTGCAGCAAGCGTTGGGGGGAGACTGGGTTCGATATATTCGAAGATAACCGATAAACTCATCTTT.

This clone was counted between two and nine times. The chain joins TRDV1 to TRDJ1; TRDD3 agrees at 7 bases. Germline loops: CDR1 TSWWSYY, CDR2 QGS. The CDR3 totals 13 residues. V gave up 10 bases and J gave up 1 base; unmatched junction bases: 6. CDR3 nucleotide sequence: TGTGCTCCCCCCTGGGGGCCCACCGATAAACTCATCTTT. Its translation is CAPPWGPTDKLIF.

There are a few counts of this clone. The chain joins TRDV1 to TRDJ1; 10 bases are a match to TRDD3. The V gene end was trimmed by 4 bases and the J gene end by 2 bases; junction bases not matched to a gene: 13. The germline gives CDR1 TSWWSYY, CDR2 QGS. This CDR3 region has 18 residues. Here the CDR3 reads CALGAVGGIRSFTDKLIF. CDR3 bases: TGTGCTCTTGGGGCTGTTGGGGGGATACGCTCGTTTACCGATAAACTCATCTTT.

This clone was found a few times. The chain recombines TRDV1 with TRDJ1; 7 positions match TRDD3. V was clipped by 6 bases and J by 0 bases; unmatched bases: 10. Germline CDR1 and CDR2: TSWWSYY and QGS. This CDR3 region has 16 residues. Here the CDR3 reads CALGDRNGGYTDKLIF. CDR3 nucleotides: TGTGCTCTTGGAGACCGTAACGGGGGATACACCGATAAACTCATCTTT.

This clone has only a few counts. The chain employs TRDV1 and TRDJ1; maybe TRDD2 (5 bases). Between the trimmed V and J ends, which lost 4 bases and 5 bases, there was a span of 32 bases. The CDR3 spans 20 residues. Looked up from germline, CDR1 is TSWWSYY and CDR2 is QGS. CDR3 nucleotide sequence: TGTGCTCTTGGGGTCAGTTCCTGGTCGAAGTTAGGGACCCCCGGAGATAAACTCATCTTT. Its translation: CALGVSSWSKLGTPGDKLIF.

The chain recombines TRDV1 with TRDJ1; TRDD3 matches at 10 bases. Trimming cost V 2 bases and J 0 bases; bases outside gene matches: 12. Germline V lookup: CDR1 TSWWSYY, CDR2 QGS. There are 19 residues in the CDR3. The DNA of the CDR3 is TGTGCTCTTGGGGAAAGGGGGGTCCCTACTGGGGGATACACCGATAAACTCATCTTT. Residues: CALGERGVPTGGYTDKLIF.

In this sample, this clone turned up a few times. The chain joins TRDV1 to TRDJ1, with 8 bases aligning to TRDD3. The CDR3 consists of 22 residues. From germline, CDR1 is TSWWSYY and CDR2 QGS. V dropped 2 bases and J dropped 4; count of bases not matched to a gene: 27. This chain's CDR3 is CALGEIQTILRDTRRRRDKLIF. In nucleotides, the CDR3 is TGTGCTCTTGGGGAAATACAAACTATACTGAGGGATACGAGGAGACGGCGCGATAAACTCATCTTT.

This clone was observed a handful of times. This sequence joins TRDV1 and TRDJ1; TRDD2 might be the D (6 bases). CDR1 is TSWWSYY and CDR2 is QGS in the germline V gene. Trimming cost V 5 bases and J 9 bases, with 16 bases left between them. This CDR3 contains 13 residues. DNA for the CDR3: TGTGCTCTTGGGCCTTCCCCGAGTTCGGAACTCATCTTT. Translating gives CALGPSPSSELIF.

Notes on this clone: The junction departs from the called germline gene at one end, perhaps through a read error. The chain recombines TRDV2 with TRDJ3; TRDD3 matches at 13 bases. Germline V gene sequence: CDR1 GEAIGNYY, CDR2 EKD. The CDR3 spans 20 residues. CDR3: CACDTVLGDTHSWDTRQVFF. CDR3 coding DNA: TGTGCCTGTGACACGGTACTGGGGGATACGCACTCCTGGGACACCCGACAGGTGTTTTTC.

This clone was detected only a few times. V is TRDV1 and J is TRDJ1; D gene ambiguous. The CDR3 has 15 residues. V dropped 5 bases and J dropped 0 bases, with 13 bases sitting between them. Germline-derived CDR1 and CDR2 are TSWWSYY and QGS. CDR3 residues: CALGISTLYTDKLIF. In DNA, the CDR3 is TGTGCTCTTGGGATCTCTACACTTTACACCGATAAACTCATCTTT.

This clone rates as medium-sized (0.01 to 0.1%). The V gene is TRDV2, the J gene TRDJ1; 12 nucleotides agree with TRDD3. Per germline, CDR1 GEAIGNYY and CDR2 EKD. The ends lost 4 bases at V and 0 bases at J; junction bases unmatched: 20. This CDR3 region has 21 residues. CDR3 amino acids: CACEPPLLGDTNPTYTDKLIF. The CDR3 DNA reads TGTGCCTGTGAACCACCCCTACTGGGGGATACAAACCCCACTTACACCGATAAACTCATCTTT.

This clone has a handful of counts. This chain joins TRDV1 and TRDJ1; D is uncertain. Deletions cut 0 bases from V and 1 base from J, with 6 bases between. The CDR3 is 14 amino acids. The germline gives CDR1 TSWWSYY, CDR2 QGS. The CDR3 spells CALGELPRTDKLIF. As DNA, the CDR3 is TGTGCTCTTGGGGAACTACCCCGCACCGATAAACTCATCTTT.

In its sample, this clone ranks as medium-sized. The rearrangement uses TRDV2 and TRDJ1; TRDD3 agrees at 9 bases. Unmatched junction bases numbered 19, after V lost 3 bases and J lost 9 bases. Germline-derived CDR1 and CDR2 are GEAIGNYY and EKD. The CDR3 is 17 residues long. DNA of the CDR3: TGTGCCTGTGACCTGGGGGATCCCTGCCCCCGAGTACGGGAACTCATCTTT. It specifies CACDLGDPCPRVRELIF.

This clone was seen only a few times. The chain recombines TRDV1 with TRDJ1, with D possibly matching TRDD3 (7 bases). The V end lost 4 bases, the J end lost 3 bases, and 30 bases lay between the germline ends. Germline values: CDR1 TSWWSYY, CDR2 QGS. The CDR3 contains 20 residues. The CDR3: CALGGPSPNWGRPRADKLIF. As DNA, the CDR3 is TGTGCTCTTGGGGGGCCTTCCCCCAACTGGGGCCGTCCAAGGGCCGATAAACTCATCTTT.

The rearrangement links TRDV1 to TRDJ1, with 9 bases that match TRDD3. Germline-derived CDR1 and CDR2 are TSWWSYY and QGS. This CDR3 has 15 amino acids. The ends lost 0 bases at V and 11 bases at J; junction bases unmatched: 10. The DNA for the CDR3 is TGTGCTCTTGGGGAACTAGAGGGCCTACTGGGGGAGCTCATCTTT. It specifies CALGELEGLLGELIF.

This clone was recorded a few times. This chain connects TRDV1 to TRDJ1; TRDD3 is a possible D gene (5 bases). Per germline, CDR1 TSWWSYY and CDR2 QGS. V was trimmed by 5 bases and J by 8 bases, leaving 15 bases between them. This CDR3 region has 13 residues. CDR3 loop: CALGYPRGPKLIF. As DNA, the CDR3 is TGTGCTCTTGGGTACCCTAGGGGACCCAAACTCATCTTT.

The V gene is TRDV1, the J gene TRDJ1; 11 positions match TRDD3. The germline CDR1 and CDR2 sequences are TSWWSYY and QGS. The CDR3 consists of 17 residues. V lost 2 bases to trimming and J lost 3 bases; unmatched junction nucleotides: 8. Here the CDR3 DNA reads TGTGCTCTTGGGGAAACTGGGGGATATGGTGACGCCGATAAACTCATCTTT. Translating it yields CALGETGGYGDADKLIF.

V usage is TRDV1 and J usage is TRDJ1; TRDD3 agrees at 12 bases. The CDR3 is 20 residues long. The germline CDR1 and CDR2 sequences are TSWWSYY and QGS. DNA for the CDR3: TGTGCATTCGTCCACCCCGAAGCCCCAAGCTGGGGGATACGCTTCGGTAAACTCATCTTT. Its protein product is CAFVHPEAPSWGIRFGKLIF.

The chain is built from TRDV2 and TRDJ1; D may be TRDD3 (5 bases). This CDR3 comprises 15 residues. Germline V gives CDR1 GEAIGNYY, CDR2 EKD. Deletions cut 9 bases from V and 0 bases from J, with 19 bases between. In DNA form, the CDR3 reads TGTGCCCAAACCCTTGGGGACTTATACACCGATAAACTCATCTTT. Its translation: CAQTLGDLYTDKLIF.

The rearrangement links TRDV1 to TRDJ1; TRDD3 agrees at 8 bases. The CDR3 extends over 20 amino acids. With 2 bases clipped from V and 4 bases from J, the junction kept 21 bases outside the gene matches. Germline V lookup: CDR1 TSWWSYY, CDR2 QGS. The CDR3 DNA reads as TGTGCTCTTGGGGAAGGATCCTACGCGACCATGGGGGATGATGTCGATAAACTCATCTTT. Amino acid sequence: CALGEGSYATMGDDVDKLIF.

This sequence joins TRDV1 and TRDJ1, with unresolved D. The CDR3 length is 15 residues. Trimming cost V 0 bases and J 8 bases, with 16 bases left between them. From germline, CDR1 is TSWWSYY and CDR2 QGS. CDR3 bases: TGTGCTCTTGGGGAACTAGGACCCCCTGGTATGAAACTCATCTTT. Translating gives CALGELGPPGMKLIF.

There are a few counts of this clone. The chain carries TRAV29/DV5 and TRDJ1, with D unresolved. The CDR3 extends over 23 amino acids. V shed 1 base and J shed 1 base, with 38 bases lying between them. Germline CDR1 and CDR2: NSMFDY and ISSIKDK. The CDR3 nucleotides read TGTGCAGCAAGCTCGAAGTTACCAACACCTCCGGTGCGGCTTAACGGAGTCACCGATAAACTCATCTTT. The encoded protein is CAASSKLPTPPVRLNGVTDKLIF.

The table lists this clone with a few counts. This sequence joins TRDV1 and TRDJ1; 13 bases agree with TRDD3. Germline-derived CDR1 and CDR2 are TSWWSYY and QGS. V trimming: 0 bases; J trimming: 2 bases; junction bases outside the gene matches: 24. This CDR3 spans 24 amino acids. This chain's CDR3 is CALGELGASFSRTLGDTGTDKLIF. DNA of the CDR3: TGTGCTCTTGGGGAACTAGGGGCTTCCTTCTCACGTACACTGGGGGATACGGGGACCGATAAACTCATCTTT.

The gene calls are TRDV1 and TRDJ1; 13 bases match TRDD3. TCRdb records no J gene; here it was assigned by comparing the DNA to germline. CDR1 is TSWWSYY and CDR2 is QGS in the germline V gene. Unmatched junction bases numbered 5, after V lost 7 bases and J lost 0 bases. CDR3 size: 16 residues. The DNA for the CDR3 is TGTGCTCTTGCACTGGGGGATACGCTCTACACCGATAAACTCATCTTT. Its translation: CALALGDTLYTDKLIF.

This clone showed up just a few times. The J gene is TRDJ1, the V gene TRDV1, with D possibly being TRDD3 (6 bases). CDR3 length: 23 amino acids. Germline CDR1 and CDR2: TSWWSYY and QGS. Trimming cost V 1 base and J 0 bases, with 33 bases left between them. The CDR3 DNA is TGTGCTCTTGGGGAACCCTGGGGCGAACTACGTAAGGGGTCCAGGCCGTACACCGATAAACTCATCTTT. It is translated as CALGEPWGELRKGSRPYTDKLIF.

This clone was observed once. The rearrangement links TRDV1 to TRDJ1; unclear D gene. No J segment appears in TCRdb, so it was assigned here by matching the sequence to germline. Germline V gives CDR1 TSWWSYY, CDR2 QGS. The CDR3 runs 15 residues. V dropped 1 base and J dropped 0 bases, with 9 bases sitting between them. The CDR3 bases are TGTGCTCTTGGGGAACGAAGAGAGGACACCGATAAACTCATCTTT. It codes for CALGERREDTDKLIF.

This clone was detected a few times. The chain has TRDV1 and TRDJ1; TRDD3 aligns across 12 bases. This CDR3 contains 20 residues. Germline loops: CDR1 TSWWSYY, CDR2 QGS. V shed 0 bases, J shed 0 bases, and the junction held 11 bases outside the gene matches. The CDR3 sequence is CALGELPPTGGYRDTDKLIF. The CDR3 bases are TGTGCTCTTGGGGAACTGCCTCCTACTGGGGGATACCGGGACACCGATAAACTCATCTTT.

This clone was picked up a small number of times. The chain carries TRDV1 and TRDJ1; perhaps TRDD2 as D (5 bases). The ends were cut back, 7 bases at V and 0 bases at J, with 18 bases in the middle. This CDR3 region has 16 residues. Germline CDR1 is TSWWSYY and CDR2 is QGS. Written as DNA, the CDR3 is TGTGCTCTTGAGGAGGCCCTACGGTATTACACCGATAAACTCATCTTT. It is translated as CALEEALRYYTDKLIF.

Only a few counts were recorded for this clone. V usage is TRDV1 and J usage is TRDJ1; 9 positions match TRDD2. The junction had 26 bases not matched to a gene; V was cut back by 0 bases and J by 0 bases. The CDR3 covers 24 residues. The germline V gene has CDR1 TSWWSYY and CDR2 QGS. In nucleotides, the CDR3 is TGTGCTCTTGGGGAACTAGCCCTTCCTACGGTACTGGGGACGTACAGAACGTACACCGATAAACTCATCTTT. Its translation: CALGELALPTVLGTYRTYTDKLIF.